This is a list of T cell receptor beta chains from one sample in a study of blood T cell repertoires in COVID-19. Data came from immunoSEQ multiplex PCR; TCRdb stores just in-frame clones and leaves some out. The data hold 250,000 to 350,000 clones, with just over 85% observed a single time. The sequenced sample consisted of peripheral blood. The receptors were sampled from a woman under 40 with active or convalescent COVID-19. The CDR3 runs from the conserved cysteine through the conserved F or W. The D gene is left open where the match is weak. Clone size is shown for a subset of rows, as once, few, many or a class of expanded clone.

v_gene	j_gene	abundance	d_gene	CDR3nt	CDR3aa
TRBV3-1/TRBV3-2	TRBJ2-3	few	TRBD2	TGTGCCAGCAGCCCACTAGCGGGGGCCCCCACAGATACGCAGTATTTT	CASSPLAGAPTDTQYF
TRBV28	TRBJ1-4	.	.	TGTGCCAGCAGTTTATGGCAGGGTAATGAAAAACTGTTTTTT	CASSLWQGNEKLFF
TRBV5-1	TRBJ2-1	.	.	TGCGCCAGCAGACCCAGGACAGAGATCTCCTACAATGAGCAGTTCTTC	CASRPRTEISYNEQFF
TRBV29-1	TRBJ2-5	.	.	TGCAGCGTTATCACGGCGGGGGCGTACCAAGAGACCCAGTACTTC	CSVITAGAYQETQYF
TRBV19	TRBJ2-7	.	.	TGTGCCAGTAGTATTGGGCAAGGGGTGGGCTACGAGCAGTACTTC	CASSIGQGVGYEQYF
TRBV6-7	TRBJ1-5	.	.	TGTGCCAGCAGCCCCGGGAGGGGCAATCAGCCCCAGCATTTT	CASSPGRGNQPQHF
TRBV10-3	TRBJ1-3	.	.	TGTGCCATCAATCGCGGCTCTGGAAACACCATATATTTT	CAINRGSGNTIYF
TRBV5-4	TRBJ2-3	.	TRBD2	TGTGCCAGCAGCTTGGGCAGCGGGGGGCCGATTGGCACAGATACGCAGTATTTT	CASSLGSGGPIGTDTQYF
TRBV7-9	TRBJ1-1	.	.	TGTGCCAGCAGCTTAGTGAGGCGGATTGAAGCTTTCTTT	CASSLVRRIEAFF
TRBV6-2/TRBV6-3	TRBJ2-7	.	.	TGTGCCAGCAGTTTCCAGGCGCCTAAATACGAGCAGTACTTC	CASSFQAPKYEQYF
TRBV6-4	TRBJ1-1	.	.	TGTGCCAGCAGTGAGGGGGCGAACACTGAAGCTTTCTTT	CASSEGANTEAFF
TRBV12-3/TRBV12-4	TRBJ2-5	.	.	TGTGCCAGCAGTTTGAAGCAGACCCAGTACTTC	CASSLKQTQYF
TRBV4-2	TRBJ2-7	.	TRBD2	TGTGCCAGCAGCCAAGGAGTAGCGGGCACCTACGAGCAGTACTTC	CASSQGVAGTYEQYF
TRBV2	TRBJ1-6	.	.	TGTGCCAGCAGTTTTACAGGGTCCGATTCACCCCTCCACTTT	CASSFTGSDSPLHF
TRBV6-5	TRBJ2-3	.	TRBD1	TGTGCCAGCAGTATCGGGACAGGGGTCACAGATACGCAGTATTTT	CASSIGTGVTDTQYF
TRBV5-1	TRBJ2-1	once	TRBD2	TGCGCCAGCAGCTTGGGCGGGGGTCCAAATGAGCAGTTCTTC	CASSLGGGPNEQFF
TRBV9	TRBJ1-2	.	.	TGTGCCAGCAGCGCCTCAGGGGATCTTGGCTACACCTTC	CASSASGDLGYTF
TRBV21-1	TRBJ2-3	.	.	TGTGCCAGCAGCAAAAGGAATATTTCGCCTAGCGGACTATCAAATAATTCAGATACGCAGTATTTT	CASSKRNISPSGLSNNSDTQYF
TRBV5-1	TRBJ1-4	once	.	TGCGCCAGCAGCTCCCGGGGATATAATGAAAAACTGTTTTTT	CASSSRGYNEKLFF
TRBV12-3/TRBV12-4	TRBJ2-5	.	.	TGTGCCAGCAGCGGACAGATCCAAGAGACCCAGTACTTC	CASSGQIQETQYF
TRBV30	TRBJ2-7	once	.	TGTGCCTGGAGTGTCGGCCAGGGCTCCTACGAGCAGTACTTC	CAWSVGQGSYEQYF
TRBV29-1	TRBJ1-5	.	.	TGCAGCGCCGCTGGAGGTGGCAATCAGCCCCAGCATTTT	CSAAGGGNQPQHF
TRBV6-5	TRBJ1-2	.	.	TGTGCCAGCAGTTATACGGGGAGGGAAGGTGGCTACACCTTC	CASSYTGREGGYTF
TRBV21-1	TRBJ2-7	.	.	TGTGCCAGCAGCAAAGAATTTTTTTATTGGGCAGACTACGAGCAGTACTTC	CASSKEFFYWADYEQYF
TRBV9	TRBJ2-3	.	TRBD2	TGTGCCAGCAGCGTAGGACTAGCGGCCGATACGCAGTATTTT	CASSVGLAADTQYF
TRBV19	TRBJ2-3	.	.	TGTGCCAGTAGTATGAACAGTTTCACAGATACGCAGTATTTT	CASSMNSFTDTQYF
TRBV19	TRBJ1-4	.	.	TGTGCCAGTAGTAAGACAGAAGCTAATGAAAAACTGTTTTTT	CASSKTEANEKLFF
TRBV3-1/TRBV3-2	TRBJ1-3	.	.	TGTGCCAGCAGCCACCCCGAGACGGAGAGCACTGGAAACACCATATATTTT	CASSHPETESTGNTIYF
TRBV10-3	TRBJ1-5	.	.	TGTGCCACCACAGGTTCCGTCGGCAATCAGCCCCAGCATTTT	CATTGSVGNQPQHF
TRBV15	TRBJ2-1	.	.	TGTGCCACCAGCAGGCCAGGTTCCAATGAGCAGTTCTTC	CATSRPGSNEQFF
TRBV10-3	TRBJ2-1	.	.	TGTGCCACCGACCTCGGGGACAATGAGCAGTTCTTC	CATDLGDNEQFF
TRBV7-2	TRBJ1-2	.	.	TGTGCCAGCAGCTCTCGGACAGCGGGCTACACCTTC	CASSSRTAGYTF
TRBV5-1	TRBJ2-6	.	TRBD2	TGCGCCAGCAGCTACCCGGGGGGGGCTGGGGCCAACGTCCTGACTTTC	CASSYPGGAGANVLTF
TRBV30	TRBJ2-5	.	TRBD1	TGTGCCTGGAGTGGTCGAGGGACAGGGAAAGAGACCCAGTACTTC	CAWSGRGTGKETQYF
TRBV18	TRBJ2-7	.	.	TGTGCCAGCTCAGGCAGTCTCTACGAGCAGTACTTC	CASSGSLYEQYF
TRBV7-9	TRBJ2-2	.	.	TGTGCCAGCAGCTTCCCCGGGAAACTCACCGGGGAGCTGTTTTTT	CASSFPGKLTGELFF
TRBV5-1	TRBJ2-1	few	TRBD1	TGCGCCAGCAGCCTCTTCCGGGACAGACAGTACAATGAGCAGTTCTTC	CASSLFRDRQYNEQFF
TRBV5-6	TRBJ1-5	few	.	TGTGCCAGCAGCTTGATCCGGGATAGCAATCAGCCCCAGCATTTT	CASSLIRDSNQPQHF